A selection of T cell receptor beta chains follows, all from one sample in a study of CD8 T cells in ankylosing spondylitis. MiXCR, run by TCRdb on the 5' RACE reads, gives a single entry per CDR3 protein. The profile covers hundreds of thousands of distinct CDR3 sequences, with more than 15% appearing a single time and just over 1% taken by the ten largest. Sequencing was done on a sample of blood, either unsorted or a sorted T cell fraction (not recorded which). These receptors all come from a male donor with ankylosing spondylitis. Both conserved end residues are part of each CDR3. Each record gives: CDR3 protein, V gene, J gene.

CDR3: CASSELAGARTDTQYF
V: TRBV5-1
J: TRBJ2-3

CDR3: CASSPTTITYGYTF
V: TRBV18
J: TRBJ1-2

CDR3: CASREQGHQETQYF
V: TRBV12-3/TRBV12-4
J: TRBJ2-5

CDR3: CATSRGGFNNQPQHF
V: TRBV15
J: TRBJ1-5

CDR3: CASSGGLASSTDTQYF
V: TRBV9
J: TRBJ2-3

CDR3: CASSFDGVNRYNEQFF
V: TRBV7-3
J: TRBJ2-1

CDR3: CSLRTGFSYNEQFF
V: TRBV29-1
J: TRBJ2-1

CDR3: CATFWRGKTGELFF
V: TRBV6-2/TRBV6-3
J: TRBJ2-2

CDR3: CASSQTGRVTDTQYF
V: TRBV13
J: TRBJ2-3

CDR3: CAWSRTGLYGYTF
V: TRBV30
J: TRBJ1-2

CDR3: CASRLGQASYNEQFF
V: TRBV11-2
J: TRBJ2-1

CDR3: CASSPTFTRQGASGYTF
V: TRBV4-1
J: TRBJ1-2

CDR3: CASSLGGDHNSPLHF
V: TRBV12-3/TRBV12-4
J: TRBJ1-6

CDR3: CASSISVQTNTEAFF
V: TRBV19
J: TRBJ1-1

CDR3: CASSQDLGLLSYEQYF
V: TRBV3-1
J: TRBJ2-7

CDR3: CAWSVTMGTPKF
V: TRBV30
J: TRBJ2-7

CDR3: CASSLGGTGLSPLHF
V: TRBV12-3/TRBV12-4
J: TRBJ1-6

CDR3: CASSLVGAHPKQETQYF
V: TRBV7-9
J: TRBJ2-5

CDR3: CSAVAGGSTDTQYF
V: TRBV20-1
J: TRBJ2-3

CDR3: CASNQTGSPNQPQHF
V: TRBV3-1
J: TRBJ1-5

CDR3: CASSYVHGGETQYF
V: TRBV7-2
J: TRBJ2-5

CDR3: CASSQDQTRGLAKYF
V: TRBV4-2
J: TRBJ2-7

CDR3: CASSSGQSYNEQFF
V: TRBV5-1
J: TRBJ2-1

CDR3: CSATAGSYGYTF
V: TRBV20-1
J: TRBJ1-2

CDR3: CASSPGLAVEAFF
V: TRBV18
J: TRBJ1-1

CDR3: CSVDMGRADTEAFF
V: TRBV29-1
J: TRBJ1-1